This T cell receptor (beta chain) originates from a study of blood T cell repertoires in COVID-19. Whole-study context: PBMCs, B-cell-depleted T cells, or T cells were the source of the cDNA or gDNA that made up the material.

The CDR3 is made up of 17 amino acids. V lost 3 bases to trimming and J lost 4 bases, with 19 bases between them. CDR1 and CDR2 from the germline V gene are SGDLS and YYNGEE. TCRdb keeps only in-frame clones here, not all; method: immunoSEQ multiplex PCR. Altogether some 100,000 clones are present, approximately 89% being singletons, with the ten largest covering approximately 10%. This clonotype originated in a woman in her twenties or thirties with acute or convalescent COVID-19. This sequence joins TRBV9 and TRBJ1-4, with TRBD1 as a possible D gene (6 bases). Sequencing was carried out using peripheral blood. CDR3 loop: CASSGDPGVEVNEKLFF. CDR3 DNA: TGTGCCAGCAGCGGAGATCCAGGGGTAGAGGTTAATGAAAAACTGTTTTTT.